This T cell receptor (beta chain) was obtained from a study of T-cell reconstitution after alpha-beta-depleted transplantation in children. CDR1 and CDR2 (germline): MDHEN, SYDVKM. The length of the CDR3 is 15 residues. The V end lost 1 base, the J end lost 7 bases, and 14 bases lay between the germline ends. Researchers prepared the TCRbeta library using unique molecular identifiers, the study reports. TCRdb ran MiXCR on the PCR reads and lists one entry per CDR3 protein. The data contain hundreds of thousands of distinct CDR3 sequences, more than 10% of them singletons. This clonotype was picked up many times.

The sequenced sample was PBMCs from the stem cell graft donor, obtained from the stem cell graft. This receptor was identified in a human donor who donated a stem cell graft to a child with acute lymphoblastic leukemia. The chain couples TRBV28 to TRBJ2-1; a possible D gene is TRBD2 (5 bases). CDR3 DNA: TGTGCCAGCAGTTTATCCAGCGGCGTGAGTAATGAGCAGTTCTTC. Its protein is CASSLSSGVSNEQFF.